The 11 T cell receptor beta chains listed next were all sequenced from one sample in a study of blood T cell repertoires in COVID-19. Repertoires were generated with immunoSEQ multiplex PCR, while TCRdb's copy carries only in-frame clones and drops some. The sample consists of hundreds of thousands of clones, approximately 86% of them appearing once. Sequencing was carried out using peripheral blood. The receptors originated from a man aged 70 or older with acute or convalescent COVID-19.

CDR3 in amino acids: CASTSPRVEQFF. As DNA, the CDR3 is TGTGCCAGCACCTCCCCGAGGGTGGAGCAGTTCTTC. This chain uses TRBV21-1 with TRBJ2-1; the table names TRBD2, a call not compared with the DNA. TRBV21-1 is termed a pseudogene. The CDR3 totals 12 residues.

V usage is TRBV6-2 or TRBV6-3 and J usage is TRBJ2-7; TRBD2 might be the D (6 bases). Germline CDR1 reads MNHEY; CDR2 reads SVGEGT. Trimming stripped 2 bases from V and 2 bases from J, with 16 bases between. This CDR3 is 16 amino acids long. The CDR3 DNA follows: TGTGCCAGCAGTTACATGGCGCTAGCGTTTGCCTACGAGCAGTACTTC. Protein: CASSYMALAFAYEQYF.

The chain uses TRBV21-1 and TRBJ1-3; the DNA was not used to check the table's D call, TRBD1. TRBV21-1 is described as a pseudogene. This CDR3 contains 17 residues. The chain's CDR3 is CASSPRSTGTNGNTIYF. CDR3 coding DNA: TGTGCCAGCAGCCCCAGATCGACAGGTACTAATGGAAACACCATATATTTT.

The chain joins TRBV29-1 to TRBJ2-1, with 8 bases aligning to TRBD1. The V gene's germline CDR1 is SQVTM and CDR2 ANQGSEA. Unmatched junction bases numbered 15, after V lost 3 bases and J lost 8 bases. The CDR3 extends over 16 amino acids. In DNA, the CDR3 is TGCAGCGTTGACGGTTCAGGGACAGGTCAAGTCCATGAGCAGTTCTTC. This gives the protein CSVDGSGTGQVHEQFF.

As DNA, the CDR3 is TGTGCCAGCAGCTTACAATATAATTCACCCCTCCACTTT. Residues: CASSLQYNSPLHF. The V call is TRBV7-2, the J call TRBJ1-6, with D uncertain. The CDR3 totals 13 residues. Per germline, CDR1 SGHTA and CDR2 FQGNSA. Deletions cut 2 bases from V and 4 bases from J, with 3 bases between.

The CDR3 sequence: CASSVGLGQGYNEQFF. As DNA, the CDR3 is TGTGCCAGCAGCGTAGGTCTGGGACAGGGATACAATGAGCAGTTCTTC. The rearrangement uses TRBV9 and TRBJ2-1, with TRBD1 identical over 9 bases. The CDR3 runs to 16 residues. Per the germline V gene, CDR1 is SGDLS and CDR2 is YYNGEE. Losses at the gene ends were 0 bases for V and 4 bases for J; bases not matched to a gene: 5.

The chain recombines TRBV11-3 with TRBJ2-2; 7 bases line up with TRBD2. The germline CDR1 and CDR2 sequences are SGHNT and YENEEA. Trimming cost V 5 bases and J 2 bases; bases outside gene matches: 5. The CDR3 spans 15 residues. This CDR3 reads CASSDLAENTGELFF. The CDR3 DNA reads TGTGCCAGCAGCGATCTAGCGGAAAACACCGGGGAGCTGTTTTTT.

The CDR3, as DNA: TGTGCCAGCAGTGAAAGGGGGCTTGAAGCTTTCTTT. Its translation: CASSERGLEAFF. The chain carries TRBV7-9 and TRBJ1-1, with TRBD1 matching over 7 bases. The V segment lost 6 bases and the J segment 7 bases; nucleotides outside the gene matches: 5. The CDR3 extends over 12 amino acids. Germline lookup yields CDR1 SEHNR and CDR2 FQNEAQ (reference sequence).

This clone was seen a few times. The chain recombines TRBV5-1 with TRBJ2-1, with 13 bases aligning to TRBD2. J was trimmed by 0 bases and V by 4 bases; bases with no gene match: 7. Germline loops: CDR1 SGHRS, CDR2 YFSETQ. The CDR3 runs to 18 residues. The CDR3 bases are TGCGCCAGCAGCCTGGGACTAGCGGGGCATAGCTCCTACAATGAGCAGTTCTTC. Protein sequence: CASSLGLAGHSSYNEQFF.

This sequence joins TRBV21-1 and TRBJ2-1; the table's D call, TRBD2, was not checked against the DNA. TRBV21-1 is a pseudogene segment. This CDR3 contains 20 residues. The CDR3 sequence: CASSKGNSSGDRSSYNEQFF. The DNA for the CDR3 is TGTGCCAGCAGCAAAGGTAATAGCAGCGGGGACCGTAGCTCCTACAATGAGCAGTTCTTC.

V and J are TRBV7-9 and TRBJ1-5; TRBD1 agrees at 7 bases. Germline lookup yields CDR1 SEHNR and CDR2 FQNEAQ (reference sequence). The V segment lost 6 bases and the J segment 3 bases; nucleotides outside the gene matches: 5. This CDR3 is built from 14 residues. The CDR3 nucleotides are TGTGCCAGCAGTGGGACAGCCAACAATCAGCCCCAGCATTTT. This codes for CASSGTANNQPQHF.